The clone carrying this TCR beta chain occurred many times. First-strand cDNA used TRAV- and TRBV-specific primers, covering alpha and beta chains. TCR amplification ran approximately 22 PCR cycles using constant-region and V-primer adapter primers. TCRdb ran MiXCR on the reads and lists one entry per CDR3 protein. The data show fewer than 95,000 distinct CDR3 sequences, 9.4% seen once. This record comes from a study of low-dose radiotherapy and immunotherapy resistance in tumors. About the research overall: Cohort 1 patients were irradiated with 0.5 Gy fractions every 2 weeks to 6.5 Gy total. Daily oral aspirin at 300 mg began on cycle 1 day 1 and lasted four cycles.

This sample's time point: before trial treatment. As a condition of eligibility, patients had advanced solid tumors lacking tumor-infiltrating lymphocytes. This material consisted of PBMCs, taken before treatment. The clonotype originates from a male donor with prostate cancer.

CDR3 sequence reads: CSVLRGSSGNTIYF. As DNA, the CDR3 is TGCAGCGTCCTCCGGGGGTCCTCTGGAAACACCATATATTTT. The chain uses TRBV29-1 and TRBJ1-3; the D gene is possibly TRBD1 (5 bases). The germline V gene has CDR1 SQVTM and CDR2 ANQGSEA. The V and J ends lost 6 bases and 0 bases respectively, with 12 bases between them. The CDR3 runs 14 residues.